Listed below are T cell receptor beta chains from one sample, sequenced in a study of T cell repertoires in cytomegalovirus infection. A single record per CDR3 protein comes from TCRdb applying MiXCR to the reads. The profile shows around 130,000 distinct CDR3 sequences, 7% to 9.5% of them singletons. The sample was PBMCs. These receptors were obtained from a human donor in good health (CMV status not recorded). Some clones in this sample may be carry-over from other donors' samples. CDR3s include the opening cysteine and the closing phenylalanine or tryptophan. D genes are given only for firm matches. Clone size appears in some rows only: once, few, many, or a class for an expanded clone.

v_gene	j_gene	abundance	d_gene	CDR3nt	CDR3aa
TRBV20-1	TRBJ2-3	few	TRBD1	TGCAGTGCTATCCGGGACAGGGTGACAGATACGCAGTATTTT	CSAIRDRVTDTQYF
TRBV12-3/TRBV12-4	TRBJ1-1	many	NA	TGTGCCAGCAGTTTGCGGGGAGGCGGAAACACTGAAGCTTTCTTT	CASSLRGGGNTEAFF
TRBV7-6	TRBJ2-5	many	NA	TGTGCCAGCAGCTTAGGCAGGAGTTTCCAAGAGACCCAGTACTTC	CASSLGRSFQETQYF
TRBV12-3/TRBV12-4	TRBJ2-2	many	NA	TGTGCCAGCAGTCCCCGGGGACTCTCGAACACCGGGGAGCTGTTTTTT	CASSPRGLSNTGELFF
TRBV28	TRBJ1-2	many	NA	TGTGCCAGCTCTGAAGGTGGGGGGTACTATGGCTACACCTTC	CASSEGGGYYGYTF
TRBV2	TRBJ2-2	many	NA	TGTGCCAGCAGTGAATCTCATGGGGCGATGACCGGGGAGCTGTTTTTT	CASSESHGAMTGELFF
TRBV12-5	TRBJ2-1	many	TRBD2	TGTGCTAGTGGACCCGGGACTAGCGGTCCCTACAATGAGCAGTTCTTC	CASGPGTSGPYNEQFF
TRBV2	TRBJ1-1	many	TRBD1	TGTGCCAGCAGTGAGAGAACAGGGGGTGACTCTGAAGCTTTCTTT	CASSERTGGDSEAFF
TRBV5-6	TRBJ1-5	many	TRBD1	TGTGCCAGCAGCTTGGGTATGTCGACAGGGAATCAGCCCCAGCATTTT	CASSLGMSTGNQPQHF
TRBV6-1	TRBJ2-3	many	TRBD2	TGTGCCAGCAGGGAACTAGCGGGGGGAACAGATACGCAGTATTTT	CASRELAGGTDTQYF
TRBV28	TRBJ2-3	many	NA	TGTGCCAGCAGGCCCTATCGGTTGGACACAGATACGCAGTATTTT	CASRPYRLDTDTQYF
TRBV7-2	TRBJ2-1	many	NA	TGTGCCAGCAGCTTAGCGGCAGGGAACTACAATGAGCAGTTCTTC	CASSLAAGNYNEQFF
TRBV28	TRBJ2-3	many	TRBD2	TGTGCCAGCCGGGAGGCCACAGATACGCAGTATTTT	CASREATDTQYF
TRBV2	TRBJ2-2	many	NA	TGTGCCAGCAGACTCTCCGGGGAGCTGTTTTTT	CASRLSGELFF
TRBV3-1	TRBJ2-1	few	NA	TGTGCCAGCAGCCAAGATCCTGGGAGGTACAATGAGCAGTTCTTC	CASSQDPGRYNEQFF
TRBV28	TRBJ2-2	many	TRBD1	TGTGCCAGCAGTCCTCCGGGACAGGGGTGGACCGGGGAGCTGTTTTTT	CASSPPGQGWTGELFF
TRBV29-1	TRBJ1-6	NA	NA	TGCAGCGTCCAAGGACAGCCCAATTCACCCCTCCACTTT	CSVQGQPNSPLHF
TRBV28	TRBJ2-3	NA	NA	TGTGCCAGCAGTCTCCCCCAAGGCACAGATACGCAGTATTTT	CASSLPQGTDTQYF
TRBV19	TRBJ1-5	NA	TRBD1	TGTGCCAGTAGTAAAAGGACAGGGAGCTATCAACAGCCCCAGCATTTT	CASSKRTGSYQQPQHF
TRBV15	TRBJ2-3	few	TRBD2	TGTGCCACCAGCAGAGATCCTAGCGGGGGTGTCACAGATACGCAGTATTTT	CATSRDPSGGVTDTQYF
TRBV12-3/TRBV12-4	TRBJ1-5	many	NA	TGTGCCAGCAGTTTTGGGGGGAACAATCAGCCCCAGCATTTT	CASSFGGNNQPQHF
TRBV29-1	TRBJ1-1	many	TRBD1	TGCAGCGTCCAGGGGGCGGGTGAAGCTTTCTTT	CSVQGAGEAFF
TRBV14	TRBJ2-1	NA	NA	TGTGCCAGCAGCTCACCCATAACTTTTCCGGGACGAACAGGAGTATTCAGCTCCTACAATGAGCAGTTCTTC	CASSSPITFPGRTGVFSSYNEQFF
TRBV7-2	TRBJ1-6	many	NA	TGTGCCAGCAGCTTATTATCTTTTTCACCCCTCCACTTT	CASSLLSFSPLHF
TRBV5-5	TRBJ1-5	many	NA	TGTGCCAGCAGCATAGGACAGAGTGGCAATCAGCCCCAGCATTTT	CASSIGQSGNQPQHF
TRBV2	TRBJ2-7	many	TRBD1	TGTGCCAGCGGGGGAAACAGGGGCCACGAGCAGTACTTC	CASGGNRGHEQYF
TRBV4-1	TRBJ2-4	many	NA	TGCGCCAGCAGCCAAGAAGGGTTCTTAAACATTCAGTACTTC	CASSQEGFLNIQYF
TRBV24-1	TRBJ1-4	many	NA	TGTGCCACCAGTCCCAGGGGCGGCGAAAAACTGTTTTTT	CATSPRGGEKLFF
TRBV7-8	TRBJ1-2	many	TRBD1	TGTGCCAGCAGCAACCGGGACAGGGGGCGCGGCTATGGCTACACCTTC	CASSNRDRGRGYGYTF
TRBV20-1	TRBJ1-3	NA	TRBD1	TGCAGTGCTAGAAACTCCGGGACAGGGGCCGAAAACACCATATATTTT	CSARNSGTGAENTIYF
TRBV24-1	TRBJ1-3	NA	TRBD1	TGTGCCACCAGCGGGACAGCCGGAAACACCATATATTTT	CATSGTAGNTIYF
TRBV20-1	TRBJ1-2	many	NA	TGCAGTGCTAGTAAGGGTCACGGCTACACCTTC	CSASKGHGYTF
TRBV5-4	TRBJ2-7	NA	NA	TGTGCCAGCAGCTCGGGCCCCGTCGGGTACGAGCAGTACTTC	CASSSGPVGYEQYF
TRBV7-2	TRBJ1-2	many	NA	TGTGCCAGCAGCTTAGGCTGGGACGTTAATGGCTACACCTTC	CASSLGWDVNGYTF
TRBV15	TRBJ1-2	NA	TRBD1	TGTGCCACCTCTACAGGGGACGTCTATGGCTACACCTTC	CATSTGDVYGYTF
TRBV6-4	TRBJ1-1	once	NA	TGTGCCAGCAGTGATGGACAAGGCCTAGCTTTCTTT	CASSDGQGLAFF
TRBV4-1	TRBJ1-3	NA	NA	TGTGCCAGCAGCCCGCCGGGACAAACCTCTGGAAACACCATATATTTT	CASSPPGQTSGNTIYF
TRBV28	TRBJ1-2	many	TRBD1	TGTGCCAGCAGTTTAGGGACAGGGGGCTTGCCGACCGAAAACTATGGCTACACCTTC	CASSLGTGGLPTENYGYTF